One sample yielded the 18 T cell receptor beta chains listed below, sequenced in a study of T cells in Graves' hyperthyroidism and ophthalmopathy. RNA transcripts gave rise to amplified TCR beta CDR3 regions. Carried out on the TCR CDR3, a first-round RT-PCR used the HTBI primer set. One entry per CDR3 protein, called by TCRdb with MiXCR from the multiplex PCR reads. The sample contains roughly 300,000 distinct CDR3 sequences, about 20% of which appear only once. The material sequenced was blood. The origin of the receptors is a woman between 45 and 65 years old with Graves' hyperthyroidism.

This clonotype has at least ten counts. The CDR3 is CATTGSSDTQYF. Written as DNA, the CDR3 is TGTGCCACCACCGGATCGTCAGATACGCAGTATTTT. The chain uses TRBV15 and TRBJ2-3; D is uncertain. The ends were cut back, 7 bases at V and 4 bases at J, with 9 bases in the middle. The CDR3 length is 12 residues. CDR1 LNHNV and CDR2 YYDKDF come from the germline V gene (reference sequence).

V usage is TRBV7-9 and J usage is TRBJ2-1; 10 nucleotides agree with TRBD1. CDR1 SEHNR and CDR2 FQNEAQ come from the germline V gene (reference sequence). Germline trimming cut 4 bases from V and 9 bases from J; bases unmatched to any gene: 9. This CDR3 spans 15 amino acids. In DNA form, the CDR3 reads TGTGCCAGCAGCTATACGGGGACAGGGGCCGTTGAGCAGTTCTTC. Its protein is CASSYTGTGAVEQFF.

This clonotype was counted at least ten times. The rearrangement links TRBV3-1 to TRBJ1-5, with D hard to call. This CDR3 contains 13 residues. The V end was cut by 2 bases, the J end by 5 bases, with 7 bases between. The germline V gene has CDR1 LGHDT and CDR2 YNNKEL (reference sequence). The CDR3 DNA follows: TGTGCCAGCAGCCAACAATGGGATCAGCCCCAGCATTTT. This gives the protein CASSQQWDQPQHF.

The chain is built from TRBV5-1 and TRBJ2-5; 10 bases are shared with TRBD1. Trimming took 4 bases from V and 2 from J; bases not matched to a gene: 5. Germline CDR1 SGHRS, CDR2 YFSETQ. The CDR3 spans 15 residues. The CDR3 DNA reads TGCGCCAGCAGCCGACAGGGGGCTCTACAAGAGACCCAGTACTTC. Its translation: CASSRQGALQETQYF.

This clonotype occurred a few times. This chain joins TRBV6-1 and TRBJ2-5; D gene ambiguous. V lost 1 base and J lost 2, with 5 bases in between. The CDR3 runs to 13 residues. Germline values: CDR1 MNHNS, CDR2 SASEGT. CDR3 loop: CASSEGEQETQYF. The CDR3 bases are TGTGCCAGCAGTGAAGGGGAACAAGAGACCCAGTACTTC.

The chain couples TRBV9 to TRBJ2-2; D possibly corresponds to TRBD1 (6 bases). This CDR3 comprises 15 residues. From germline, CDR1 is SGDLS and CDR2 YYNGEE. Deletions cut 3 bases from V and 4 bases from J, with 13 bases between. CDR3 sequence (DNA): TGTGCCAGCAGCGGTCGGGCAGGGGCCACCGGGGAGCTGTTTTTT. It encodes CASSGRAGATGELFF.

This clonotype was seen a handful of times. This chain joins TRBV7-3 and TRBJ2-1; D is perhaps TRBD1 or TRBD2 (6 bases each). The V and J ends lost 3 bases and 5 bases respectively, with 20 bases between them. The CDR3 extends over 17 amino acids. Germline values: CDR1 SGHTA, CDR2 FQGTGA. CDR3 bases: TGTGCCAGCAGCTTTAGAGGGGGGCGCGTAGTGGACAATGAGCAGTTCTTC. This gives the protein CASSFRGGRVVDNEQFF.

The V gene is TRBV6-5, the J gene TRBJ2-1; 10 bases match TRBD2. Germline CDR1 MNHEY, CDR2 SVGAGI. Trimming removed 2 bases from V and 9 bases from J; junction bases left unmatched: 13. CDR3 length: 17 amino acids. The CDR3 loop is CASSYGHLAGEDGEQFF. The DNA of the CDR3 is TGTGCCAGCAGTTACGGACATCTAGCGGGAGAAGACGGTGAGCAGTTCTTC.

The V gene is TRBV12-3 or TRBV12-4, the J gene TRBJ1-3; D possibly corresponds to TRBD1 (6 bases). V lost 7 bases and J lost 4, with 8 bases in between. This CDR3 has 12 residues. CDR3 region: CASNQGGNTIYF. The CDR3 nucleotides are TGTGCCAGCAATCAGGGGGGAAACACCATATATTTT.

There are a few counts of this clonotype. This CDR3 is CASSLAGGRSQETQYF. CDR3 DNA sequence: TGTGCCAGCAGCTTAGCTGGCGGACGGTCCCAAGAGACCCAGTACTTC. This chain uses TRBV7-9 with TRBJ2-5; D gene ambiguous. From germline, CDR1 is SEHNR and CDR2 FQNEAQ (reference sequence). Trimming took 0 bases from V and 1 from J, leaving 12 bases between them. The CDR3 covers 16 residues.

There are a few counts of this clonotype. The V and J genes are TRBV4-1 and TRBJ2-5; D possibly uses TRBD1 or TRBD2 (5 bases each). The CDR3 totals 15 residues. The germline V gene encodes CDR1 MGHRA and CDR2 YSYEKL. V was trimmed by 0 bases and J by 5 bases, leaving 13 bases between them. CDR3 amino acids: CASSQDTQEVETQYF. CDR3 in DNA: TGCGCCAGCAGCCAAGATACACAGGAGGTGGAGACCCAGTACTTC.

This clonotype came up many times. The V gene is TRBV6-2 or TRBV6-3, the J gene TRBJ2-7; no clear D gene. The CDR3 runs 10 residues. The germline V gene has CDR1 MNHEY and CDR2 SVGEGT. V was clipped by 6 bases and J by 7 bases, with 7 bases between them. The CDR3 sequence: CASRKGEQYV. As DNA, the CDR3 is TGTGCCAGCAGGAAAGGGGAGCAGTACGTC.

The V and J genes are TRBV14 and TRBJ2-1, with 12 nucleotides matching TRBD2. Trimming at V came to 1 base and at J to 2 bases, leaving 6 bases not matched to a gene. This CDR3 has 18 residues. Germline CDR1 reads SGHDN; CDR2 reads FVKESK. The CDR3 sequence is CASSQGGASGRAYNEQFF. The CDR3 DNA follows: TGTGCCAGCAGCCAAGGAGGGGCTAGCGGGAGGGCCTACAATGAGCAGTTCTTC.

This clonotype was observed a few times. The genes are TRBV12-3 or TRBV12-4 and TRBJ1-6, with D possibly matching TRBD1 (6 bases). CDR3 length: 15 amino acids. V lost 2 bases to trimming and J lost 9 bases, with 14 bases between them. The CDR3 sequence is CASSLLGRGGSPLHF. Here the CDR3 DNA reads TGTGCCAGCAGTTTATTGGGCAGGGGTGGTTCACCCCTCCACTTT.

This clonotype was recorded a few times. The rearrangement joins TRBV28 to TRBJ2-7, with D unresolved. The V gene's germline CDR1 is MDHEN and CDR2 SYDVKM. This CDR3 region has 15 residues. V was shortened by 3 bases and J by 0 bases, with 12 bases between the two germline ends. The CDR3 is CASSFVSQSSYEQYF. The CDR3, as DNA: TGTGCCAGCAGTTTCGTTAGTCAGAGCTCCTACGAGCAGTACTTC.

This sequence joins TRBV5-4 and TRBJ1-3; D ambiguous. Germline loops: CDR1 SGHNT, CDR2 YYREEE (reference sequence). Trimming took 2 bases from V and 0 from J, leaving 9 bases between them. The CDR3 sequence is 15 residues long. In DNA form, the CDR3 reads TGTGCCAGCAGCTTCTCCACACCCTCTGGAAACACCATATATTTT. This sequence encodes CASSFSTPSGNTIYF.

For the CDR3, the DNA is TGTGCCAGCCGTCCAAACCCCAGGGAAGGGGGACTCTACAATGAGCAGTTCTTC. Amino acid sequence: CASRPNPREGGLYNEQFF. The chain carries TRBV7-9 and TRBJ2-1; D might be TRBD1 or TRBD2, each matching 6 bases. This CDR3 is built from 18 residues. V gave up 8 bases and J gave up 3 bases, with 26 bases separating them. Germline assignment: CDR1 SEHNR and CDR2 FQNEAQ (reference sequence).

This clonotype was observed a handful of times. The J gene is TRBJ2-3, the V gene TRBV6-2 or TRBV6-3; no definite D call. V gave up 2 bases and J gave up 2 bases, with 14 bases separating them. This CDR3 has 16 residues. Germline lookup yields CDR1 MNHEY and CDR2 SVGEGT. CDR3 nucleotides: TGTGCCAGCAGTTACAGATTGCGGAAGTACACAGATACGCAGTATTTT. This translates into CASSYRLRKYTDTQYF.